This T cell receptor beta chain was sequenced during a study of T-cell reconstitution after alpha-beta-depleted transplantation in children. The germline CDR1 and CDR2 sequences are MNHEY and SVGEGT. The CDR3 length is 15 residues. Trimming shortened V by 11 bases and J by 4 bases, and 20 bases separated the two germline ends. It was with unique molecular identifiers that the TCRbeta library was prepared. One entry per CDR3 protein results from TCRdb running MiXCR on the PCR reads. The profile shows around 200,000 distinct CDR3 sequences, about 6.8% of them singletons. The sequence was collected from a human donor who donated a stem cell graft to a child with Wiskott-Aldrich syndrome. The sample in question was PBMCs from the stem cell graft donor, obtained from the stem cell graft. The V gene is TRBV6-2 or TRBV6-3, the J gene TRBJ2-2; possible D gene TRBD2, 6 bases. The CDR3 DNA follows: TGTGCCTGCACCATAAGAGGCGGGACCACCGGGGAGCTGTTTTTT. Protein sequence: CACTIRGGTTGELFF.